This T cell receptor (beta chain) was obtained from a study of CD8+ T cells in alopecia areata. Whole-study context: Using the percentage of affected scalp area, treated patients' severity was scored. Points from the study as a whole: For baseline CD8+ expansion, any link to response stays uncertain with one nonresponder.

With respect to this clone: What it binds is unknown.

Treatment specified: oral pan-JAK inhibitor, 5-10 mg twice daily. The CDR3 has 15 residues. With 8 bases clipped from V and 2 bases from J, the junction kept 7 bases outside the gene matches. Germline CDR1 reads KGHSH; CDR2 reads LQKENI. RNA was extracted and reverse transcribed into cDNA as the sequencing template. Assay: immunoSEQ multiplex PCR; the TCRdb copy retains only in-frame clones and omits some. The sample contains about 160,000 clones, 50% to 65% of which appear only once. This specimen was CD4+ T cells sorted from blood, taken at week 24, from a patient treated with tofacitinib. The receptor was isolated from a human donor with alopecia areata. V and J are TRBV18 and TRBJ1-1; 11 nucleotides agree with TRBD1. CDR3 nucleotide sequence: TGTGCCAGCCTGGAGGACAGGGGGCGAAACACTGAAGCTTTCTTT. Amino acid sequence: CASLEDRGRNTEAFF.